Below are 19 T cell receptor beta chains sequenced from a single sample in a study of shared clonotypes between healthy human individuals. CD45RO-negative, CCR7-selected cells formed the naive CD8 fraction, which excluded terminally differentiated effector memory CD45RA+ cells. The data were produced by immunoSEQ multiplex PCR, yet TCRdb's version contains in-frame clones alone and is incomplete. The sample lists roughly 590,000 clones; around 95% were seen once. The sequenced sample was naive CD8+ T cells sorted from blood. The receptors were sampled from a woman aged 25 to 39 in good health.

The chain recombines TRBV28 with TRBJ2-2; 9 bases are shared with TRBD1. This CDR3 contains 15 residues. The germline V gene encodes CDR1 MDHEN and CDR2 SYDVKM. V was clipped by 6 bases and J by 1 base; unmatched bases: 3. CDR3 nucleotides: TGTGCCAGCAGAAGGACAGGGGAGAACACCGGGGAGCTGTTTTTT. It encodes CASRRTGENTGELFF. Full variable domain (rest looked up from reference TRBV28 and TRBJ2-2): DVKVTQSSRYLVKRTGEKVFLECVQDMDHENMFWYRQDPGLGLRLIYFSYDVKMKEKGDIPEGYSVSREKKERFSLILESASTNQTSMYLCASRRTGENTGELFFGEGSRLTVL.

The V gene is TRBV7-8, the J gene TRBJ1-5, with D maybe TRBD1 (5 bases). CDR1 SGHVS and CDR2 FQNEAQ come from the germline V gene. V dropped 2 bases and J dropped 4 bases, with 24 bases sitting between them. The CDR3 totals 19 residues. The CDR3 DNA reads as TGTGCCAGCAGCTTATTTTCGTCGGGGGAAAGGGTTCAAAATCAGCCCCAGCATTTT. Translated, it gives CASSLFSSGERVQNQPQHF.

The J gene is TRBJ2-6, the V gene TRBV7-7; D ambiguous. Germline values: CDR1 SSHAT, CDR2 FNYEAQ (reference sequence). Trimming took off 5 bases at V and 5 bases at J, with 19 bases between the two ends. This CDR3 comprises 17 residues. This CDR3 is CASSRKTPQSRANVLTF. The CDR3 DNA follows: TGTGCCAGCAGCAGAAAGACGCCACAAAGTCGGGCCAACGTCCTGACTTTC.

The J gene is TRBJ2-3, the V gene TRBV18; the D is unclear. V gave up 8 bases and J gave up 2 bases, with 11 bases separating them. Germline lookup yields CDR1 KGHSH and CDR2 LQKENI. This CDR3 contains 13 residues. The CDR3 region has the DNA TGTGCCAGCCCTGGCGGTCCCACAGATACGCAGTATTTT. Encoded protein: CASPGGPTDTQYF.

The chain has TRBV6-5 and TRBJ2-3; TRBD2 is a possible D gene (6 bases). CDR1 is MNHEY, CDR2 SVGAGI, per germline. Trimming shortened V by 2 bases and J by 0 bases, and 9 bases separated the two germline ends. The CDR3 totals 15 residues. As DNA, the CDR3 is TGTGCCAGCAGTTACAGCGGGCACAGCACAGATACGCAGTATTTT. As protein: CASSYSGHSTDTQYF.

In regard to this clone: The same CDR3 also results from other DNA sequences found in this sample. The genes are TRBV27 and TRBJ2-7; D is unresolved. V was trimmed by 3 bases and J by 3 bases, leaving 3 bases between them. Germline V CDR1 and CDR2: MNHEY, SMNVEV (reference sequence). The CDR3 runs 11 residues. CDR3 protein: CASSFGYEQYF. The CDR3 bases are TGTGCCAGCAGTTTCGGCTACGAGCAGTACTTC.

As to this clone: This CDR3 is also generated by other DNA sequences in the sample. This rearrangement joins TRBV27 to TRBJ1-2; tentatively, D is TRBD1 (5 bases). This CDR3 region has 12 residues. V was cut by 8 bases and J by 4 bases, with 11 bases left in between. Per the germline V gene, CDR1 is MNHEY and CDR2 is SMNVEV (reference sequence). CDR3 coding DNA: TGTGCCAGCTGGCAGGGAGGCTATGGCTACACCTTC. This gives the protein CASWQGGYGYTF.

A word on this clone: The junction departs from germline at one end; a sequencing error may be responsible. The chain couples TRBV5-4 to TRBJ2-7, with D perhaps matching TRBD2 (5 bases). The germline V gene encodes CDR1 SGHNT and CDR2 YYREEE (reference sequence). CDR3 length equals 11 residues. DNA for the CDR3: TGTGCCACCAGCGGAGTAAACGAGCAGTACTTC. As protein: CATSGVNEQYF.

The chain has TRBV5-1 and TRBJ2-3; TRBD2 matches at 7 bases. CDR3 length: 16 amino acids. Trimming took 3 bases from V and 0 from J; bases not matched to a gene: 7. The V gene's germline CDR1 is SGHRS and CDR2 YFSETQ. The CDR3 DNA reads TGCGCCAGCAGCTCCCTAGCGGACACTAGCACAGATACGCAGTATTTT. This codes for CASSSLADTSTDTQYF.

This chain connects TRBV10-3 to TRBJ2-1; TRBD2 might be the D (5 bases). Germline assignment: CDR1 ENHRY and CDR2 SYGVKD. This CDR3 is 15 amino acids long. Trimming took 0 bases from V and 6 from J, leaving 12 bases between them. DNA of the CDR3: TGTGCCATCAGTGAGTCCGTAGGACTTACCAATGAGCAGTTCTTC. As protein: CAISESVGLTNEQFF.

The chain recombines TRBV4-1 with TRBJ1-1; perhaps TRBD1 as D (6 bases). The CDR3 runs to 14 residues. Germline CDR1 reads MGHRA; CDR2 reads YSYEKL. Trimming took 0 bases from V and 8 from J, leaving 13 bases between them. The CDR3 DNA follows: TGCGCCAGCAGCCAAGAGGGGGCGTTTGGGGAAGCTTTCTTT. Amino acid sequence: CASSQEGAFGEAFF.

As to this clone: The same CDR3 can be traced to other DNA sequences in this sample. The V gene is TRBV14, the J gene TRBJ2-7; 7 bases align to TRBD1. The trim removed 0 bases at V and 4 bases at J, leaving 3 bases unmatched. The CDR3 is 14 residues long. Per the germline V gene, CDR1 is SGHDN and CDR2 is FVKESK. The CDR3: CASSQEGRGYEQYF. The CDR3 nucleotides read TGTGCCAGCAGCCAAGAAGGCAGGGGGTACGAGCAGTACTTC.

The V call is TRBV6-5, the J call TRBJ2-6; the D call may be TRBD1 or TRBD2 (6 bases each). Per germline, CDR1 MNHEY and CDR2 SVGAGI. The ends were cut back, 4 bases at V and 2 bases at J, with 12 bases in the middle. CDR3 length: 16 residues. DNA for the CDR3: TGTGCCAGCAGTTCGAACAGGGAGGCTGGGGCCAACGTCCTGACTTTC. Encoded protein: CASSSNREAGANVLTF.

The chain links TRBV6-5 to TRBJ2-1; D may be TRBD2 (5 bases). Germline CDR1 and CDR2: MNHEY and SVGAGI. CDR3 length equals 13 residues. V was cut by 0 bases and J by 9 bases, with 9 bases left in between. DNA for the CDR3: TGTGCCAGCAGTTACTCCGAAGGACTTGAGCAGTTCTTC. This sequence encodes CASSYSEGLEQFF.

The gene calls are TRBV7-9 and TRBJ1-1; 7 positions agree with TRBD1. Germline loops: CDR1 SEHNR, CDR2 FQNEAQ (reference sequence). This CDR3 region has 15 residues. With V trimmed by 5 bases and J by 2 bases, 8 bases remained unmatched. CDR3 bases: TGTGCCAGCAGCGCCATGGGACAGCTAAACACTGAAGCTTTCTTT. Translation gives CASSAMGQLNTEAFF.

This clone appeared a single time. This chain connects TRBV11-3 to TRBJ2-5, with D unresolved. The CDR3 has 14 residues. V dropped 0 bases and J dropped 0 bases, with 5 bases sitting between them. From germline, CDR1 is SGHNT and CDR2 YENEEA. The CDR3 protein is CASSLERDQETQYF. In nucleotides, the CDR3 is TGTGCCAGCAGCTTAGAAAGGGACCAAGAGACCCAGTACTTC.

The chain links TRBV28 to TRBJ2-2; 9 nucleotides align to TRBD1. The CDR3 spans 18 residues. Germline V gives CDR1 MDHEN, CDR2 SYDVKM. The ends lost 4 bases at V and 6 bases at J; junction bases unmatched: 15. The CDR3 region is CASSYLWVNRGPSGELFF. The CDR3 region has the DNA TGTGCCAGCAGTTATTTGTGGGTGAACAGGGGGCCCTCCGGGGAGCTGTTTTTT.

The CDR3 spells CASSTGTDATDTQYF. As DNA, the CDR3 is TGTGCCAGCAGTACCGGGACAGATGCCACAGATACGCAGTATTTT. The chain couples TRBV27 to TRBJ2-3; TRBD1 aligns across 7 bases. This CDR3 is built from 15 residues. The ends lost 5 bases at V and 2 bases at J; junction bases unmatched: 7. The germline V gene has CDR1 MNHEY and CDR2 SMNVEV (reference sequence).

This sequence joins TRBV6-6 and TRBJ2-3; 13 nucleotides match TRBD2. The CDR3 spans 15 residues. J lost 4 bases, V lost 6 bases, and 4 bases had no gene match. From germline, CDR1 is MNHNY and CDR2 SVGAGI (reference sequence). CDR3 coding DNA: TGTGCCAGCAGCCAGACTAGCGGGAGGTCAGATACGCAGTATTTT. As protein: CASSQTSGRSDTQYF.